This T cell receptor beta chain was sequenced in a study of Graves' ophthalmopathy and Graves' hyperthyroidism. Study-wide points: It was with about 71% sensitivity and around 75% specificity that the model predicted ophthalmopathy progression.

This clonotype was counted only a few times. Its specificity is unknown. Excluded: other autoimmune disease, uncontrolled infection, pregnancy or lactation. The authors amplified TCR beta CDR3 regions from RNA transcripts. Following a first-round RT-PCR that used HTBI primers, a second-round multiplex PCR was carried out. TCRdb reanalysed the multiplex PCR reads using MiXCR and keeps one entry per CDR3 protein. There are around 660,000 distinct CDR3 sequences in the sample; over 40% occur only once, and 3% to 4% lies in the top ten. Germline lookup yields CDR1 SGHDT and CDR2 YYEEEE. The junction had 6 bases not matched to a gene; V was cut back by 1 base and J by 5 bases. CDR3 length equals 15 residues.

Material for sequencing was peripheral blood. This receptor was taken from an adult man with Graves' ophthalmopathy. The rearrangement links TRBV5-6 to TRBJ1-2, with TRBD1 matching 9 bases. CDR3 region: CASSLRTGAIYGYTF. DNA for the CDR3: TGTGCCAGCAGCTTGAGGACAGGGGCGATATATGGCTACACCTTC.